This T cell receptor (beta chain) was recovered during a study of brain T cells in children with intractable seizures. Time point defined: blood from clinic visit 5 months post-surgery; TSC patient then seizure free. Sequencing was limited to surgery cases with top T cell transcript signatures in brain tissue. Patients received at least one anti-epileptic drug before surgery. Notes on this clone: The antigen is unknown.

There are 15 residues in the CDR3. V trimming: 5 bases; J trimming: 5 bases; junction bases outside the gene matches: 12. Germline lookup yields CDR1 PRHDT and CDR2 FYEKMQ (reference sequence). General study results and limits: Absence of clones before surgery may stem from lower sequencing depth.

The repertoire was sequenced with immunoSEQ multiplex PCR; TCRdb's copy has only in-frame clones and lacks some. The sample yields about 340,000 clones, 93% seen once. The sample consisted of peripheral blood, taken more than 4 months after surgery. The V call is TRBV13, the J call TRBJ2-7, with 7 positions matching TRBD1. This sequence was found in a boy in the first two years of life with tuberous sclerosis and intractable seizures. In nucleotides, the CDR3 is TGTGCCAGCAGCCCCGGGACAGCCTTAACGGACGAGCAGTACTTC. Translated: CASSPGTALTDEQYF.